The subject of this entry is one T cell receptor (beta chain). This clonotype was detected once. Its antigen is still unknown. No clone much larger than this one lies a single base away; base qualities are absent. These data are taken from a study of CD8 T cells in ankylosing spondylitis (dated by TCRdb to about 2017). A note on the overall study: The study profiled T cell receptor beta repertoires in healthy donors and ankylosing spondylitis patients to find disease-linked TCR variants. The full study cohort was made up of about 25 ankylosing spondylitis patients and some 100 healthy donors. Samples of peripheral blood were taken, and for ankylosing spondylitis patients, synovial fluid was collected as well.

V and J are truncated by 0 bases and 10 bases respectively, leaving an intervening sequence of 8 bases. The germline V gene (reference sequence) specifies LGHDT as CDR1 and YNNKEL as CDR2. The CDR3 has 12 amino acids, counting the end cysteine and phenylalanine. Kept here is only the CDR3 DNA, which spans 36 bases and is read in frame from base 1. What the authors observed across the whole study: The disease-linked clones had a CD8+ phenotype and were found at relatively low frequencies in peripheral blood. Some motif variants were previously reported in synovial fluid and blood of reactive arthritis patients, suggesting common disease-initiation mechanisms. Significant enrichment of the disease-linked clones was reported in matched synovial fluid samples from ankylosing spondylitis patients. A TCR beta motif made up of seven or eight highly homologous amino acid variants appeared to be characteristic of blood from ankylosing spondylitis patients.

Sequencing relied on an Illumina HiSeq 2500. Quantitative 5'-RACE with molecular barcodes was used to prepare TCR beta libraries. In the source study's methods: A new computational method based on a probabilistic model of VDJ rearrangement was used to identify disease-linked TCR variants. Through fastp at Q25 and MiXCR, TCRdb rebuilt clones from the public reads, retaining in-frame beta chains. Identical CDR3 protein sequences are pooled into one entry, listed with their most common genes and DNA. None of the V and J calls come from the authors' own analysis; TCRdb made them. Recorded for this sample are fewer than 500,000 distinct CDR3 sequences; more than 25% of them occurred a single time. The ten top clones hold roughly 0.9% of the sample.

This chain joins TRBV3-1 to TRBJ2-3; the D gene lacks a confident call. Specimen: blood, either unsorted or a sorted T cell fraction (not recorded which). The receptor was isolated from a male donor with ankylosing spondylitis. The DNA sequence is TGTGCCAGCAGCCAAGAACGCCCGCCGCAGTATTTT. Its translation is CASSQERPPQYF.